A selection of T cell receptor beta chains follows, all from one sample in a study of cytomegalovirus exposure and HLA in healthy donors. Measured with immunoSEQ multiplex PCR; TCRdb has only the in-frame clones, and not every one. The data show more than 90,000 clones, about 91% seen once. Sequences were obtained from PBMCs. Receptors were obtained from a man younger than 30 in good health and CMV-seronegative. The CDR3 runs from the conserved cysteine through the conserved F or W. The order of the fields is V gene, CDR3 protein.

>TRBV6-1
CASSPGGGNTEAFF
>TRBV7-2
CASSLAGARQETQYF
>TRBV13
CATQAGNTEAFF
>TRBV27
CASSLTTSGDYNEQFF
>TRBV4-1
CASSQDTQGAYEQYF
>TRBV6-5
CASSYGRGGNQPQHF
>TRBV6-1
CAITSGRGMDEQYF
>TRBV7-6
CASSETSGWRNEQFF
>TRBV6-1
CASKIQGPWEQYF
>TRBV6-5
CASSRRQDEGKTQYF
>TRBV19
CASSPGSTGYSNQPQHF
>TRBV5-6
CASSWDSQREAFF
>TRBV29-1
CSVGTGTYGYTF
>TRBV6-5
CASSSTGQGRVTIYF
>TRBV19
CASSTGGYSNQPQHF
>TRBV18
CASSTGQRAYNEQFF
>TRBV28
CASSGVGVAGNTIYF
>TRBV28
CASGQAPDTQYF
>TRBV4-3
CASSQGSGGTEAFF
>TRBV30
CAWRKSGTGDNSPLHF
>TRBV6-5
CASGTLGPVGTQYF
>TRBV29-1
CSVEGRGPRGGYTF
>TRBV7-2
CASRDLGAVQPQHF
>TRBV29-1
CSVVVAGRREQFF
>TRBV4-1
CASSQEEGTGANVLTF
>TRBV5-1
CASSYGTSGQETQYF
>TRBV4-3
CASSHEQGTGELFF
>TRBV6-6
CASSYSPQNYEQYF
>TRBV6-5
CASSSVEGTEAFF
>TRBV30
CAWSGGSAYNEQFF
>TRBV18
CASSPRVQGQDTQYF
>TRBV7-9
CASSLAQGSAFF
>TRBV27
CASQLSGRCYSNQPQHF
>TRBV9
CASSPGGTVQETQYF
>TRBV29-1
CSVEEGQGLGNEQFF
>TRBV7-2
CASSFELAYEQYF
>TRBV11-3
CASSLDGTGATYGYTF
>TRBV5-1
CASSLGLSHLGADTQYF
>TRBV7-8
CASSLGRGYEQYF
>TRBV7-9
CASSLYSGTGGFEQYF
>TRBV30
CAWSVSGGNTEAFF
>TRBV4-3
CASSQELRNEQFF
>TRBV28
CASSLVRQRANYGYTF
>TRBV5-1
CASSQSGTANTEAFF
>TRBV27
CASRPLYRSHTEGYTF
>TRBV18
CASSPGRVGNSPLHF
>TRBV6-5
CASSYSVGANTEAFF
>TRBV4-1
CASSQTSGQETQYF
>TRBV14
CASSQEGTGSEQYF
>TRBV19
CASSSRRGTANTEAFF
>TRBV7-2
CASSLGGLAGDNEQFF